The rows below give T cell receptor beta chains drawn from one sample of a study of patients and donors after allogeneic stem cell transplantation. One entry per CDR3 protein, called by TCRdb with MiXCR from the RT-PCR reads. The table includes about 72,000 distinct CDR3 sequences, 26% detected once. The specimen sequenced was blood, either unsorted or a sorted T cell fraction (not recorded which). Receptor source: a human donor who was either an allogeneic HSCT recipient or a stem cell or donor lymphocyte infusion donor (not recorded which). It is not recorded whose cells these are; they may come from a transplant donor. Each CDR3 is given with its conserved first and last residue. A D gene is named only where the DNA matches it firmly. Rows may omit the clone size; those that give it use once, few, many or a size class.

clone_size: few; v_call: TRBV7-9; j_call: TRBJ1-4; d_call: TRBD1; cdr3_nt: TGTGCCAGCAGCTTGACAGGGGCAGGTGATGAAAAACTGTTTTTT; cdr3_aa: CASSLTGAGDEKLFF
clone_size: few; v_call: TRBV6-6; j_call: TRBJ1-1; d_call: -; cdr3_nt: TGTGCCAGCAGTTACTCAGCGAACACTGAAGCTTTCTTT; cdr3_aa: CASSYSANTEAFF
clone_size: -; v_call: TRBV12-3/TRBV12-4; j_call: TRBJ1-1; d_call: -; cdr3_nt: TGTGCCAGCAGTTTAATGGGACAAGAAGCTTTCTTT; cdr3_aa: CASSLMGQEAFF
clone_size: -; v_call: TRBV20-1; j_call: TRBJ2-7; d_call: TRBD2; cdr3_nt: TGCAGTGCTACCACTACTAGCGGCACCTACGAGCAGTACTTC; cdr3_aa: CSATTTSGTYEQYF
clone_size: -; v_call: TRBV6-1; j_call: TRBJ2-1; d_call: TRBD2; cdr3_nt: TGTGCCAGCAGAGAATTGACTAGCGGGAGGGAAGGGTACAATGAGCAGTTCTTC; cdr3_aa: CASRELTSGREGYNEQFF
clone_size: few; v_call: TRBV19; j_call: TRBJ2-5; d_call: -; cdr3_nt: TGTGCCAGTAGTATAGTTGGGACTCCCCGGGCCCAGTACTTC; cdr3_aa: CASSIVGTPRAQYF
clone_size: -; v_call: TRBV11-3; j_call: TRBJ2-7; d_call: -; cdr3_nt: TGTGCCAGCAGCTTACTAGGGGGGTTCGACGAGCAGTACTTC; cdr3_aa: CASSLLGGFDEQYF
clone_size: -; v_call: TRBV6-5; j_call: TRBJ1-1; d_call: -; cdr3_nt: TGTGCCAGCAGTCCTCTCGGGCCTATCATGAACACTGAAGCTTTCTTT; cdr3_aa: CASSPLGPIMNTEAFF
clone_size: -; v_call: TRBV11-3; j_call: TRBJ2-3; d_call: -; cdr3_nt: TGTGCCAGCAGCTCCCGACGGCAGGGTTACGATACGCAGTATTTT; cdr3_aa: CASSSRRQGYDTQYF
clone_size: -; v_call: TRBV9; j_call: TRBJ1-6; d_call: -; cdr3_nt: TGTGCCAGCAGCCGGACGGGAGAACAAGGTTCACCCCTCCACTTT; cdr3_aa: CASSRTGEQGSPLHF
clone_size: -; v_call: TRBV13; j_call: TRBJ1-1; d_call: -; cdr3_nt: TGTGCCAGCAGCTTAGGTGGGTCCGCAGGGACCGGTTACACTGAAGCTTTCTTT; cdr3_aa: CASSLGGSAGTGYTEAFF
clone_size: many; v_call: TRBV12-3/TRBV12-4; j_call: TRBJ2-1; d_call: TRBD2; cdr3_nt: TGTGCCAGCAGTTTTAGCGGGAAGACACACAATGAGCAGTTCTTC; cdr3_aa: CASSFSGKTHNEQFF
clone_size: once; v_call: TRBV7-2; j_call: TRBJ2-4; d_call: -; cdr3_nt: TGTGCCAGCCAGGAGGCCAAAAACATTCAGTACTTC; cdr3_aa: CASQEAKNIQYF